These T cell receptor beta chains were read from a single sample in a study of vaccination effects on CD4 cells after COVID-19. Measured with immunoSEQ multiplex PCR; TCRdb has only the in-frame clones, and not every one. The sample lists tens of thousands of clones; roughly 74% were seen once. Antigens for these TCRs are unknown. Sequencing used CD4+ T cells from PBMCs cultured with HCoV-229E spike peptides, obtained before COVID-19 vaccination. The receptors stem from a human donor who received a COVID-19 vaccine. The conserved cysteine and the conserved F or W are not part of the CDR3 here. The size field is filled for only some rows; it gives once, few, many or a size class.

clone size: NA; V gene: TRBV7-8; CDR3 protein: ASSLGGRNQPQH
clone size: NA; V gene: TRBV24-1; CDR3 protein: ATSDPEAGAGRREY
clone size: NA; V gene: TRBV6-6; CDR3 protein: ASSPRTELAKNIQY
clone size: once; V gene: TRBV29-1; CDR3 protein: SVQQPRGGQSGEQF
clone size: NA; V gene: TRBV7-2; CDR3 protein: ASSRSGAGNTIY
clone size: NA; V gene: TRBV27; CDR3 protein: ASSLFGRGGDQPQH
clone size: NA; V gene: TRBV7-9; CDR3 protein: ASSLPGTRSSVATDTQY
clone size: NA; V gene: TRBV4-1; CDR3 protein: ASSHGRTGLYGYT
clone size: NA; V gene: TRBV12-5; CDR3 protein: ASGLLTGSQPQH
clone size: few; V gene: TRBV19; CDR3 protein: ASSISTGVGYT
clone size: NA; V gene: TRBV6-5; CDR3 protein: ASSYSETSNREQF
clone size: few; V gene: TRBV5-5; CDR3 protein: ASSTGDSNQPQH
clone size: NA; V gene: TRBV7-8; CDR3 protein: ASSFTANQPQH
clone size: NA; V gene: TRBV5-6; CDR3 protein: ASSVGHLYSNQPQH
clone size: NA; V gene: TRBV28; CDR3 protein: ASSPRQGGTGNTIY
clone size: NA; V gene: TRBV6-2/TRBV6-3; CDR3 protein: ASSKPSLLAGGNRDTQY
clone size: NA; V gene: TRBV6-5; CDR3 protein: ASSYDNTGGNEKLF
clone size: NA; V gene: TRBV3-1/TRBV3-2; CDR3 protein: ASSQGQGYGYT
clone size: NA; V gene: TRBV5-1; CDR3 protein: ASTPGQGRPLRNEQF
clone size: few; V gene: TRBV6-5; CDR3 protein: ASRRGQDTEAF
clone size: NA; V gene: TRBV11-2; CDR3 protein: ASSPGTGPYNEQF
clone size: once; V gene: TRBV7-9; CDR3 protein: ASSRTSGGNQETQY
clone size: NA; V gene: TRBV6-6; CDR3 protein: ASSPRVGITGELF
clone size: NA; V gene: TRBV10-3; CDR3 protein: AIGTSGTDTQY
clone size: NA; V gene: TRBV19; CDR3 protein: ASSLGETGELF
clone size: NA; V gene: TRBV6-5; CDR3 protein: ASNRDGGELF
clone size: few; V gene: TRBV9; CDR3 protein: ASSVVEGNTEAF
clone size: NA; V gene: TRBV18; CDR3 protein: ASSPQQGGYGYT
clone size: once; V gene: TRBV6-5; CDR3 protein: ASRGVGVVGEAF
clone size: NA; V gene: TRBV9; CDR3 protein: ASSVRLVAGGNFNTGELF
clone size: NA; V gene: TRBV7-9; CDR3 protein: ASSLGQGFKAF
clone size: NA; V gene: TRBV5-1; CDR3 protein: ASSWGQGVPNPYNEQF
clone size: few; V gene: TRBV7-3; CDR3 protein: ASSLFYGSTYEQF
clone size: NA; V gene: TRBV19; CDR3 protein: ASSIPGRPGEKLF
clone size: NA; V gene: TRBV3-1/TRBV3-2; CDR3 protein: ASSQVNREGVGAF
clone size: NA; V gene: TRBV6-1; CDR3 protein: ASSEGKYGYT
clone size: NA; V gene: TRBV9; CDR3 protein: ASSARTAGYGYT
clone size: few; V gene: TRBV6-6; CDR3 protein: ASSLEGRNTEAF
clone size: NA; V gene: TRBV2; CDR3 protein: ASLFTGSYGYT
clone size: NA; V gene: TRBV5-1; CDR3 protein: ASSFLSTGGEAF
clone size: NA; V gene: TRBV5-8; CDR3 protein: ASSLEWVDQPQH